The 23 T cell receptor beta chains presented below share a single source sample, sequenced in a study of T-cell memory formation after mild COVID-19. TCRdb independently ran MiXCR on the 5' RACE reads; one entry per CDR3 protein. The sample records 450,000 to 700,000 distinct CDR3 sequences, 15% to 20% being singletons. What was sequenced was PBMCs or a T cell subset sorted from them (not recorded which). Every receptor here comes from an adult woman who had mild COVID-19 (a few samples of this study predate the infection). Cell type and time point are not known.

The chain has TRBV6-2 or TRBV6-3 and TRBJ2-7, with D uncertain. The CDR3 is made up of 12 amino acids. Trimming pared 6 bases from V and 3 bases from J, leaving 9 bases between. CDR1 is MNHEY and CDR2 is SVGEGT in the germline V gene. CDR3 loop: CASSDRYYEQYF. DNA of the CDR3: TGTGCCAGCAGCGATCGCTACTACGAGCAGTACTTC.

This clonotype was counted between two and nine times. V usage is TRBV29-1 and J usage is TRBJ2-1, with TRBD1 identical over 9 bases. This CDR3 comprises 14 residues. With 4 bases clipped from V and 3 bases from J, the junction kept 4 bases outside the gene matches. The germline CDR1 and CDR2 sequences are SQVTM and ANQGSEA. This CDR3 reads CSVVRQGDYNEQFF. The CDR3 bases are TGCAGCGTTGTAAGACAGGGGGACTACAATGAGCAGTTCTTC.

The table lists this clonotype with a few counts. The chain uses TRBV3-1 and TRBJ2-1; 11 nucleotides match TRBD2. The CDR3 is made up of 16 amino acids. CDR1 is LGHDT, CDR2 YNNKEL, per germline (reference sequence). V was pared by 4 bases and J by 6 bases, with 8 bases of the junction left unmatched. The CDR3, as DNA: TGTGCCAGCAGCCCAATGGGACTAGCGGCGCGCAATGAGCAGTTCTTC. The encoded protein is CASSPMGLAARNEQFF.

This clonotype was picked up a small number of times. The chain carries TRBV10-2 and TRBJ2-7, with 7 bases matching TRBD2. Germline V CDR1 and CDR2: WSHSY, SAAADI. The CDR3 consists of 14 residues. Unmatched junction bases numbered 7, after V lost 4 bases and J lost 4 bases. As DNA, the CDR3 is TGCGCCAGCAGTGTTCGACTAGCAGATTACGAGCAGTACTTC. Its protein is CASSVRLADYEQYF.

This clonotype was found a few times. CDR3 in amino acids: CAWSYGTLRPYEQYF. CDR3 DNA: TGTGCCTGGTCTTACGGGACTTTAAGACCTTACGAGCAGTACTTC. V usage is TRBV30 and J usage is TRBJ2-7; D may be TRBD2 (6 bases). This CDR3 has 15 residues. Trimming removed 5 bases at V and 4 bases at J, with 21 bases between. The germline CDR1 and CDR2 sequences are GTSNPN and SVGIG (reference sequence).

This clonotype was seen more than once but under ten times. This sequence joins TRBV20-1 and TRBJ2-1, with 9 bases matching TRBD2. V shed 5 bases, J shed 3 bases, and the junction held 5 bases outside the gene matches. The CDR3 spans 14 residues. Germline CDR1 and CDR2: DFQATT and SNEGSKA (reference sequence). The CDR3, as DNA: TGCAGTGCTCCGACTAGCGGTAACTACAATGAGCAGTTCTTC. Translating gives CSAPTSGNYNEQFF.

This clonotype was seen more than once but under ten times. The V gene is TRBV25-1, the J gene TRBJ1-6; weak D call: TRBD1 (5 bases). The CDR3 extends over 12 amino acids. Germline V gene data show CDR1 as MGHDK and CDR2 as SYGVNS. V was cut by 8 bases and J by 7 bases, with 9 bases left in between. The CDR3 bases are TGTGCCAGCTGTAGGGGAAATTCACCCCTCCACTTT. This gives the protein CASCRGNSPLHF.

A few counts support this clonotype. CDR3 residues: CASTTRGPAETGELFF. The CDR3 coding sequence is TGTGCCAGCACCACACGGGGGCCGGCGGAGACCGGGGAGCTGTTTTTT. The rearrangement links TRBV27 to TRBJ2-2, with D perhaps matching TRBD1 or TRBD2 (6 bases each). Per germline, CDR1 MNHEY and CDR2 SMNVEV (reference sequence). The CDR3 consists of 16 residues. V lost 7 bases, J lost 5 bases, and 20 bases lay in between.

The chain employs TRBV6-1 and TRBJ2-7, with TRBD2 identical over 8 bases. The length of the CDR3 is 15 residues. The germline gives CDR1 MNHNS, CDR2 SASEGT. V gave up 7 bases and J gave up 0 bases; unmatched junction bases: 8. The CDR3 DNA sequence: TGTGCCAGCAATACCGGGACTAGAGACTCCTACGAGCAGTACTTC. Translating gives CASNTGTRDSYEQYF.

This clonotype occurred a few times. The rearrangement links TRBV24-1 to TRBJ2-1; D uncertain. The CDR3 is made up of 12 amino acids. Trimming left V 5 bases short and J 8 bases short, with 9 bases between. Germline V gene data show CDR1 as KGHDR and CDR2 as SFDVKD. CDR3 amino acids: CATSGQDDEQFF. CDR3 bases: TGTGCCACCAGTGGACAAGACGATGAGCAGTTCTTC.

This clonotype has only a few counts. V gene TRBV12-3 or TRBV12-4 combines with J gene TRBJ1-2, with a weak D call TRBD1 (5 bases). The CDR3 runs 13 residues. Trimming took 8 bases from V and 4 from J, leaving 14 bases between them. The CDR3 loop is CASRSGGSYGYTF. The DNA for the CDR3 is TGTGCCAGCCGATCGGGGGGATCCTATGGCTACACCTTC.

This clonotype was recorded a few times. V and J are TRBV7-3 and TRBJ2-7, with D possibly called TRBD1 or TRBD2 (7 bases each). CDR3 length equals 15 residues. V gave up 3 bases and J gave up 3 bases, with 15 bases separating them. CDR1 is SGHTA and CDR2 is FQGTGA in the germline V gene. This CDR3 reads CASSFVAGGDYEQYF. CDR3 nucleotide sequence: TGTGCCAGCAGCTTCGTGGCAGGGGGGGACTACGAGCAGTACTTC.

The CDR3 here is CASSDPRQFPYEQYF. In DNA form, the CDR3 reads TGTGCCAGCAGCGACCCCCGGCAGTTTCCCTACGAGCAGTACTTC. This chain connects TRBV9 to TRBJ2-7; D gene unclear. The CDR3 extends over 15 amino acids. The V end lost 3 bases, the J end lost 2 bases, and 15 bases lay between the germline ends. The germline gives CDR1 SGDLS, CDR2 YYNGEE.

In its sample, this clonotype was seen a few times. The chain carries TRBV9 and TRBJ1-2; TRBD1 aligns across 10 bases. Losses at the gene ends were 3 bases for V and 1 base for J; bases not matched to a gene: 6. This CDR3 has 16 amino acids. In germline, CDR1 is SGDLS, CDR2 YYNGEE. CDR3 bases: TGTGCCAGCAGCGGAGCCGGACAGGGGGTTAACTATGGCTACACCTTC. This sequence encodes CASSGAGQGVNYGYTF.

This clonotype occurred many times. This chain links TRBV10-3 with TRBJ2-3, with D perhaps assigned TRBD1 or TRBD2 (6 bases each). Looked up from germline, CDR1 is ENHRY and CDR2 is SYGVKD. Trimming took off 2 bases at V and 0 bases at J, with 9 bases between the two ends. This CDR3 region has 15 residues. Here the CDR3 reads CAISERGPSTDTQYF. The DNA of the CDR3 is TGTGCCATCAGTGAGCGGGGGCCAAGCACAGATACGCAGTATTTT.

V is TRBV5-1 and J is TRBJ2-5; TRBD2 aligns across 10 bases. Trimming at V came to 4 bases and at J to 2 bases, leaving 5 bases not matched to a gene. CDR1 and CDR2 from the germline V gene are SGHRS and YFSETQ. This CDR3 has 15 residues. The CDR3 DNA sequence: TGCGCCAGCAGCCACGGACTAGCGGTACAAGAGACCCAGTACTTC. Protein product: CASSHGLAVQETQYF.

The V gene is TRBV10-3, the J gene TRBJ1-3, with D possibly being TRBD1 (5 bases). From germline, CDR1 is ENHRY and CDR2 SYGVKD. V was cut by 10 bases and J by 0 bases, with 19 bases left in between. The CDR3 length is 16 residues. The CDR3 nucleotides are TGTGCCACCTCGGAGCCGGGACTGCCCTCTGGAAACACCATATATTTT. Amino acid sequence: CATSEPGLPSGNTIYF.

The rearrangement links TRBV6-5 to TRBJ1-2, with 10 bases that match TRBD1. The germline CDR1 and CDR2 sequences are MNHEY and SVGAGI. J gave up 6 bases and V 2 bases, and 3 bases lay outside the gene matches. The CDR3 loop spans 14 amino acids. Written as DNA, the CDR3 is TGTGCCAGCAGTTACGACAGGGGGCTTAATGGCTACACCTTC. It codes for CASSYDRGLNGYTF.

V gene TRBV5-1 combines with J gene TRBJ2-7; unclear D gene. Germline V gene data show CDR1 as SGHRS and CDR2 as YFSETQ. Trimming pared 0 bases from V and 5 bases from J, leaving 12 bases between. This CDR3 contains 14 residues. CDR3: CASSLGQAVDEQYF. CDR3 DNA sequence: TGCGCCAGCAGCTTGGGCCAGGCTGTCGACGAGCAGTACTTC.

This clonotype was detected a few times. The chain joins TRBV7-2 to TRBJ2-5, with a possible D match to TRBD2 (6 bases). Trimming shortened V by 5 bases and J by 5 bases, and 12 bases separated the two germline ends. This CDR3 has 13 amino acids. Per germline, CDR1 SGHTA and CDR2 FQGNSA. CDR3 protein: CASSVGGVETQYF. In DNA, the CDR3 is TGTGCCAGCAGCGTCGGCGGGGTGGAGACCCAGTACTTC.

This clonotype has more than one count but fewer than ten. This chain links TRBV11-2 with TRBJ1-1, with no clear D. The CDR3 runs 18 residues. Trimming shortened V by 5 bases and J by 5 bases, and 27 bases separated the two germline ends. Germline lookup yields CDR1 SGHAT and CDR2 FQNNGV. CDR3 protein: CASSGPRAGAPHPTEAFF. CDR3 DNA: TGTGCCAGCAGCGGCCCAAGGGCCGGCGCTCCTCACCCAACTGAAGCTTTCTTT.

This clonotype was counted a few times. The chain uses TRBV12-3 or TRBV12-4 and TRBJ2-2; D remains ambiguous. Trimming stripped 3 bases from V and 4 bases from J, with 6 bases between. The CDR3 covers 13 residues. Here the CDR3 reads CASSFQTTGELFF. The CDR3 DNA is TGTGCCAGCAGTTTCCAAACCACCGGGGAGCTGTTTTTT.

The chain joins TRBV2 to TRBJ1-5; no clear D. The CDR3 has 14 amino acids. Per the germline V gene, CDR1 is SNHLY and CDR2 is FYNNEI. Trimming shortened V by 3 bases and J by 3 bases, and 9 bases separated the two germline ends. The CDR3 DNA sequence: TGTGCCAGCAGTGATAGGCCTGCCAATCAGCCCCAGCATTTT. Protein product: CASSDRPANQPQHF.